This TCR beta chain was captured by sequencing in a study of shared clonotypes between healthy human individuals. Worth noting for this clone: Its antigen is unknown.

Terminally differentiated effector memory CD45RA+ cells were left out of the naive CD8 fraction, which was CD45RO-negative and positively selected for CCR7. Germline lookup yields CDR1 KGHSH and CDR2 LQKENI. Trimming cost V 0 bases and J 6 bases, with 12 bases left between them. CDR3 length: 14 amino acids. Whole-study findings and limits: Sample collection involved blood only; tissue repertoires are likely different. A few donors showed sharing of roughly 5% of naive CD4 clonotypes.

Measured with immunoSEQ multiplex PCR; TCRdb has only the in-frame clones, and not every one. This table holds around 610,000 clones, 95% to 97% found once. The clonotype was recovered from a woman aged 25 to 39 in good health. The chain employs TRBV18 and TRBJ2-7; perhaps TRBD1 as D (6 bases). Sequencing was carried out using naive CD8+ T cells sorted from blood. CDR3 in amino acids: CASSPPSHRVEQYF. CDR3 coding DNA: TGTGCCAGCTCACCACCGAGCCACAGGGTCGAGCAGTACTTC.